This TCR beta chain originates from a study of cytomegalovirus exposure and HLA in healthy donors. Study conclusions and caveats: As a later analysis showed, several of the most significant clusters appeared to be linked to common viral pathogens. Upon later analysis, TCR association rates were observed to vary by HLA locus, being highest for DRB1 and lowest for HLA-C.

The study ran its PCR with 60 Vbeta and 13 Jbeta primers. Assay: immunoSEQ multiplex PCR; the TCRdb copy retains only in-frame clones and omits some. This sample contains approximately 92,000 clones. Concerning this clone itself: The antigen is unknown.

This CDR3 contains 14 residues. The germline gives CDR1 MNHEY, CDR2 SMNVEV (reference sequence). V lost 7 bases to trimming and J lost 4 bases; unmatched junction nucleotides: 6. V and J are TRBV27 and TRBJ1-4, with 7 bases identical to TRBD1. The receptor's source is a woman under 40 in good health and CMV-seronegative. The sample taken for sequencing was PBMCs. This CDR3 is CASTTTGSNEKLFF. The CDR3 DNA follows: TGTGCCAGCACCACGACAGGGAGTAATGAAAAACTGTTTTTT.